Listed below are T cell receptor beta chains from one sample, sequenced in a study of technical replicates of blood from four donors. Clones were read by immunoSEQ multiplex PCR, and TCRdb kept only the in-frame ones, dropping some. This table has tens of thousands of clones, about 91% appearing once. Material: T cells isolated from PBMCs. These receptors came from a human donor in good health. Some clones in this sample may be carry-over from other donors' samples. Each CDR3 is given with its conserved first and last residue. A D gene is named only where the DNA matches it firmly. Some rows mark clone size as missing; the rest say once, few, many or name a class of expanded clone.

>TRBJ2-7|15|NA|TRBV5-1|NA
CASSLGGADSYEQYF
TGCGCCAGCAGCTTGGGCGGAGCTGACTCCTACGAGCAGTACTTC
>TRBJ1-1|14|NA|TRBV7-2|NA
CASSRVQGNTEAFF
TGTGCCAGCAGCAGGGTACAGGGGAACACTGAAGCTTTCTTT
>TRBJ2-2|15|TRBD2|TRBV7-3|NA
CASSLISGSAGELFF
TGTGCCAGCAGCTTAATAAGCGGGAGCGCCGGGGAGCTGTTTTTT
>TRBJ1-5|15|TRBD1|TRBV7-2|NA
CASSSGQGSNQPQHF
TGTGCCAGCAGCTCCGGACAGGGAAGCAATCAGCCCCAGCATTTT
>TRBJ2-1|15|TRBD2|TRBV9|NA
CASSPEGLAVNEQFF
TGTGCCAGCAGCCCCGAGGGGCTAGCGGTAAATGAGCAGTTCTTC
>TRBJ1-2|16|NA|TRBV6-4|NA
CASSDSKQDLYYGYTF
TGTGCCAGCAGTGACTCGAAACAGGATCTTTACTATGGCTACACCTTC
>TRBJ2-5|17|TRBD1|TRBV19|NA
CASSIDRQGRGQETQYF
TGTGCCAGTAGTATAGATCGACAGGGAAGGGGACAAGAGACCCAGTACTTC
>TRBJ1-4|15|NA|TRBV7-9|NA
CASSLEAAINEKLFF
TGTGCCAGCAGCTTAGAAGCAGCGATTAATGAAAAACTGTTTTTT
>TRBJ2-5|16|TRBD1|TRBV11-2|NA
CASSWGTAISGETQYF
TGTGCCAGCAGCTGGGGGACAGCTATTTCTGGAGAGACCCAGTACTTC
>TRBJ2-2|13|NA|TRBV11-2|NA
CASSLTSPGELFF
TGTGCCAGCAGCTTAACTAGCCCCGGGGAGCTGTTTTTT
>TRBJ2-1|12|TRBD2|TRBV29-1|NA
CTGTSSYNEQFF
TGCACCGGGACTAGCAGTTACAATGAGCAGTTCTTC
>TRBJ1-5|15|NA|TRBV27|NA
CASSLGAGGNQPQHF
TGTGCCAGCAGTTTAGGGGCTGGGGGCAATCAGCCCCAGCATTTT
>TRBJ2-7|14|NA|TRBV15|NA
CATSREGVTYEQYF
TGTGCCACCAGCAGAGAAGGAGTGACCTACGAGCAGTACTTC
>TRBJ2-3|14|NA|TRBV29-1|NA
CSVPGYGHTDTQYF
TGCAGCGTCCCGGGGTACGGCCACACAGATACGCAGTATTTT
>TRBJ1-2|15|NA|TRBV11-1|few
CASSLERRLNYGYTF
TGTGCCAGCAGCTTAGAACGGAGGCTGAACTATGGCTACACCTTC
>TRBJ2-3|15|TRBD2|TRBV7-2|NA
CASSLVAGGTDTQYF
TGTGCCAGCAGCTTAGTAGCGGGAGGGACAGATACGCAGTATTTT
>TRBJ2-5|15|NA|TRBV13|NA
CASSLSFQGKGTQYF
TGTGCCAGCAGCTTAAGTTTCCAGGGAAAGGGGACCCAGTACTTC
>TRBJ1-2|13|NA|TRBV28|NA
CASSLGQTKGYTF
TGTGCCAGCAGTTTGGGGCAGACAAAAGGCTACACCTTC
>TRBJ2-3|13|TRBD2|TRBV5-4|NA
CASSGDYQDTQYF
TGTGCCAGCAGCGGGGACTATCAAGATACGCAGTATTTT
>TRBJ1-5|13|NA|TRBV27|NA
CASAIIPGQPQHF
TGTGCCAGCGCAATAATCCCGGGACAGCCCCAGCATTTT
>TRBJ1-5|13|NA|TRBV11-2|NA
CASSQDWNQPQHF
TGTGCCAGCAGCCAGGACTGGAATCAGCCCCAGCATTTT
>TRBJ2-1|14|NA|TRBV5-4|NA
CASSLVGSLNEQFF
TGTGCCAGCAGCTTGGTTGGTAGCCTAAATGAGCAGTTCTTC
>TRBJ1-2|14|NA|TRBV7-8|NA
CASSPQGTYYGYTF
TGTGCCAGCAGCCCTCAGGGGACGTACTATGGCTACACCTTC
>TRBJ2-7|18|TRBD2|TRBV4-1|NA
CASSQDLSSGTYSYEQYF
TGCGCCAGCAGCCAAGATCTGAGTAGCGGGACTTACTCCTACGAGCAGTACTTC
>TRBJ1-3|15|NA|TRBV9|NA
CASSVWEVSGNTIYF
TGTGCCAGCAGCGTCTGGGAGGTCTCTGGAAACACCATATATTTT
>TRBJ1-1|12|TRBD1|TRBV7-9|NA
CASSSTGAEAFF
TGTGCCAGCAGCTCGACAGGGGCTGAAGCTTTCTTT
>TRBJ2-3|19|NA|TRBV5-4|NA
CASSLVNIELGTYTDTQYF
TGTGCCAGCAGCTTAGTCAACATAGAACTAGGAACTTACACAGATACGCAGTATTTT
>TRBJ2-2|19|TRBD2|TRBV28|NA
CASTGTSGSSLPNTGELFF
TGTGCCAGCACGGGGACTAGCGGGAGTTCACTCCCGAACACCGGGGAGCTGTTTTTT
>TRBJ2-3|14|NA|TRBV7-3|NA
CASSFYGGTDTQYF
TGTGCCAGCAGCTTTTACGGTGGCACAGATACGCAGTATTTT
>TRBJ2-1|16|TRBD1|TRBV7-3|NA
CASSRQGSGSYNEQFF
TGTGCCAGCAGCAGACAGGGGAGTGGGTCCTACAATGAGCAGTTCTTC
>TRBJ2-3|14|TRBD2|TRBV11-3|NA
CASSLVAGTDTQYF
TGTGCCAGCAGCTTAGTAGCGGGGACAGATACGCAGTATTTT
>TRBJ2-7|14|NA|TRBV6-6|NA
CASSYNQGLYEQYF
TGTGCCAGCAGTTATAACCAGGGCCTCTACGAGCAGTACTTC
>TRBJ2-7|13|NA|TRBV2|NA
CASLSVWIYEQYF
TGTGCCAGCCTAAGCGTCTGGATCTACGAGCAGTACTTC
>TRBJ1-5|17|TRBD1|TRBV4-3|NA
CASSQARGPYSNQPQHF
TGCGCCAGCAGCCAAGCCAGGGGGCCCTATAGCAATCAGCCCCAGCATTTT
>TRBJ2-5|11|NA|TRBV20-1|NA
CSARLQETQYF
TGCAGTGCTAGACTCCAAGAGACCCAGTACTTC
>TRBJ2-3|15|NA|TRBV5-4|NA
CASSWGGGRADTQYF
TGTGCCAGCAGCTGGGGAGGGGGGCGTGCAGATACGCAGTATTTT
>TRBJ2-7|13|TRBD2|TRBV5-4|NA
CASSSGLSYEQYF
TGTGCCAGCAGCTCGGGACTATCCTACGAGCAGTACTTC
>TRBJ1-2|13|TRBD1|TRBV10-1|NA
CASSMDRAYGYTF
TGCGCCAGCAGTATGGACAGGGCCTATGGCTACACCTTC
>TRBJ1-1|14|NA|TRBV5-1|once
CASSDLGAGTEAFF
TGCGCCAGCAGCGACCTGGGGGCGGGCACTGAAGCTTTCTTT